This T cell receptor (beta chain) was identified in a study of shared clonotypes between healthy human individuals. Points from the study as a whole: The authors expected sequencing depth to affect clonotype sharing among donors. Relative to memory subsets, naive subsets generally showed larger estimated richness.

A single count supports this clone. Antigen specificity is unknown. Selected positively for CCR7 and CD45RO-negative, naive CD8 cells excluded terminally differentiated effector memory CD45RA+ cells. Each of the donors was a healthy adult who was HIV-negative and had not had a recent acute infection or vaccination. This CDR3 spans 11 amino acids. Germline assignment: CDR1 SNHLY and CDR2 FYNNEI. Deep was the level at which the assay was run. Only in-frame clones appear in the TCRdb table, and some are missing; sequencing was by immunoSEQ multiplex PCR. The table lists roughly 2,000,000 clones, around 93% of them singletons.

The chain couples TRBV2 to TRBJ2-5; D is ambiguous. The J call is uncertain, as TRBJ2-7 better fits the DNA end. The sequenced material came from naive CD8+ T cells from PBMCs. The sequence derives from a man aged 18 to 30 in good health. Some clones in this sample may be carry-over from other donors' samples. CDR3 DNA: TGTGCCAGCGGTAGCTCCTACGAGCAGTACTTC. This gives the protein CASGSSYEQYF.